Listed below are T cell receptor beta chains from one sample, sequenced in a study of beta chain features in type 1 diabetes. The data were produced by immunoSEQ multiplex PCR, yet TCRdb's version contains in-frame clones alone and is incomplete. This table has fewer than 250,000 clones, about 14% appearing once. What was sequenced was naive CD4+ T cells from blood. These receptors all stem from a middle-aged woman in good health. Each CDR3 is given with its conserved first and last residue. D genes are given only for firm matches. The size entry is marked missing in some rows and otherwise reads once, few, many or a size class.

d_call j_call clone_size v_call cdr3_aa cdr3_nt
TRBD2 TRBJ2-1 few TRBV14 CASSHLTGGGQDSGQFF TGTGCCAGCAGCCATCTAACGGGGGGGGGTCAGGACAGCGGGCAGTTCTTC
TRBD2 TRBJ2-1 . TRBV11-2 CASSFQTSEYNEQFF TGTGCCAGCAGCTTCCAGACTAGCGAATACAATGAGCAGTTCTTC
TRBD2 TRBJ2-1 . TRBV5-5 CASSLAGGTYNEQFF TGTGCCAGCAGCCTAGCGGGGGGGACCTACAATGAGCAGTTCTTC
. TRBJ1-2 few TRBV6-5 CASTRTRGGHGYTF TGTGCCAGCACCCGAACGAGGGGGGGACATGGCTACACCTTC
TRBD2 TRBJ2-1 few TRBV2 CASSERLAGGRDEQFF TGTGCCAGCAGTGAACGACTAGCGGGGGGACGCGATGAGCAGTTCTTC
TRBD2 TRBJ2-1 few TRBV9 CASSVSGVAGGLHEQFF TGTGCCAGCAGCGTGTCGGGGGTAGCGGGGGGTCTCCATGAGCAGTTCTTC
. TRBJ2-7 . TRBV2 CASSEARPGEQYF TGTGCCAGCAGTGAAGCGCGACCAGGCGAGCAGTACTTC
TRBD1 TRBJ1-6 . TRBV7-8 CASSQLGDSYNSPLHF TGTGCCAGCAGTCAGCTCGGGGACAGCTATAATTCACCCCTCCACTTT
TRBD2 TRBJ2-7 . TRBV2 CASTLPGASGGRGYEQYF TGTGCCAGCACCCTCCCCGGGGCTAGCGGGGGCCGGGGGTACGAGCAGTACTTC
TRBD2 TRBJ2-7 few TRBV11-2 CASSPSGGGAYEQYF TGTGCCAGCAGCCCCTCCGGCGGGGGGGCCTACGAGCAGTACTTC
. TRBJ1-5 . TRBV6-5 CASSGQLSNQPQHF TGTGCCAGCAGCGGACAGCTTAGCAATCAGCCCCAGCATTTT
. TRBJ1-2 . TRBV2 CASNPQVYGYTF TGTGCCAGCAATCCCCAGGTCTATGGCTACACCTTC
TRBD1 TRBJ2-1 few TRBV6-6 CASTPGQGAYNEQFF TGTGCCAGCACCCCGGGACAGGGGGCTTACAATGAGCAGTTCTTC
TRBD1 TRBJ2-1 . TRBV6-1 CASSVSGTGQYEQFF TGTGCCAGCAGCGTATCCGGGACAGGGCAGTATGAGCAGTTCTTC
TRBD2 TRBJ2-5 . TRBV2 CASSGLVGAQYF TGTGCCAGCAGCGGACTAGTTGGGGCCCAGTACTTC
TRBD1 TRBJ1-6 . TRBV5-4 CASSRGQQDNSPLHF TGTGCCAGCAGCAGGGGACAGCAAGATAATTCACCCCTCCACTTT
TRBD1 TRBJ2-7 . TRBV6-5 CASSRNGQAYEQYF TGTGCCAGCAGTAGAAATGGACAGGCCTACGAGCAGTACTTC